Ten or more counts support the clone carrying this T cell receptor (beta chain). TCRdb re-called the 5' RACE reads through MiXCR, storing one row per CDR3 protein. The data hold tens of thousands of distinct CDR3 sequences, with 5.5% observed a single time. Germline CDR1 KGHSH, CDR2 LQKENI. The length of the CDR3 is 16 residues. With 6 bases removed from V and 3 bases from J, the gap between germline ends came to 18 bases. The sample belongs to a study of T cells after yellow fever vaccination. Study results and caveats: Sorted memory subsets on day 0 lacked detectable levels of almost all vaccine-responding clonotypes.

This chain links TRBV18 with TRBJ1-5; D gene ambiguous. This TCR was recovered from a man aged 30 to 45 who received the YFV17D yellow fever vaccine. The sequencing here drew on PBMCs, either bulk or a sorted T-cell subset (CD4+, CD8+, memory, or dextramer-sorted; not recorded which), taken 15 days after the yellow fever booster vaccination. CDR3 sequence (DNA): TGTGCCAGCTCCCCGGAGGAAGGGATTTCCAATCAGCCCCAGCATTTT. As protein: CASSPEEGISNQPQHF.